Below are 27 T cell receptor beta chains sequenced from a single sample in a study of tumor-infiltrating lymphocytes in localized non-small cell lung cancer. Using immunoSEQ multiplex PCR, the repertoire was profiled, and TCRdb retains in-frame clones only, with some absent. This sample has roughly 20,000 clones, with approximately 80% found just once. Sequenced: lung tumor tissue. The receptors originated from a human donor with non-small cell lung cancer.

The chain recombines TRBV11-2 with TRBJ1-6; D remains ambiguous. The CDR3 runs 13 residues. Germline CDR1 and CDR2: SGHAT and FQNNGV. The V gene lost 5 bases and the J gene lost 6 bases, with 8 bases spanning the gap. CDR3: CASSREFNSPLHF. The CDR3 bases are TGTGCCAGCAGCAGGGAGTTTAATTCACCCCTCCACTTT.

The chain employs TRBV25-1 and TRBJ2-5; D may be TRBD1 or TRBD2 (5 bases each). V lost 5 bases and J lost 3, with 10 bases in between. This CDR3 is built from 13 residues. The germline V gene has CDR1 MGHDK and CDR2 SYGVNS. CDR3: CASSLVGEETQYF. DNA for the CDR3: TGTGCCAGCAGTCTCGTGGGGGAAGAGACCCAGTACTTC.

The chain employs TRBV10-2 and TRBJ2-3; 8 bases are shared with TRBD2. This CDR3 has 14 residues. The ends lost 6 bases at V and 1 base at J; junction bases unmatched: 3. CDR1 and CDR2 (germline): WSHSY, SAAADI. The CDR3 region has the DNA TGCGCCAGCAGCCTGACTAGCGGCACAGATACGCAGTATTTT. Amino acid sequence: CASSLTSGTDTQYF.

The rearrangement uses TRBV18 and TRBJ2-3; a weak D match, TRBD1 (5 bases). In germline, CDR1 is KGHSH, CDR2 LQKENI. V was clipped by 3 bases and J by 6 bases, with 10 bases between them. The CDR3 length is 13 residues. The CDR3 nucleotides read TGTGCCAGCTCACCGGACACCCCCGATACGCAGTATTTT. It translates to CASSPDTPDTQYF.

The chain recombines TRBV5-5 with TRBJ2-7; 8 bases align to TRBD2. CDR1 and CDR2 (germline): SGHKS, YYEKEE (reference sequence). The CDR3 runs 14 residues. Trimming cost V 4 bases and J 4 bases; bases outside gene matches: 7. CDR3 coding DNA: TGTGCCAGCAGCAAGCCGGGACTAGAGTACGAGCAGTACTTC. Amino acid sequence: CASSKPGLEYEQYF. The complete variable domain, with remaining parts taken from reference TRBV5-5 and TRBJ2-7, reads DAGVTQSPTHLIKTRGQQVTLRCSPISGHKSVSWYQQVLGQGPQFIFQYYEKEERGRGNFPDRFSARQFPNYSSELNVNALLLGDSALYLCASSKPGLEYEQYFGPGTRLTVT.

This clone has a single count. In nucleotides, the CDR3 is TGTGCCAGCAGCCAAGGGGCCTACATGAACACTGAAGCTTTCTTT. Translated, it gives CASSQGAYMNTEAFF. The V gene is TRBV14, the J gene TRBJ1-1; no reliable D call. In germline, CDR1 is SGHDN, CDR2 FVKESK. V was pared by 1 base and J by 0 bases, with 9 bases between. The CDR3 runs to 15 residues.

This clone was observed a handful of times. The chain employs TRBV30 and TRBJ1-5; D remains ambiguous. There are 13 residues in the CDR3. Trimming cost V 0 bases and J 4 bases, with 7 bases left between them. The germline V gene encodes CDR1 GTSNPN and CDR2 SVGIG (reference sequence). DNA for the CDR3: TGTGCCTGGAGTGTAGCCGGTAATCAGCCCCAGCATTTT. Protein sequence: CAWSVAGNQPQHF.

The gene calls are TRBV4-1 and TRBJ2-2; 8 bases line up with TRBD2. Germline V gives CDR1 MGHRA, CDR2 YSYEKL. Unmatched junction bases numbered 11, after V lost 9 bases and J lost 2 bases. CDR3 length: 16 residues. The CDR3 loop is CASTRRLAGNTGELFF. Here the CDR3 DNA reads TGCGCCAGTACGCGGAGGCTAGCGGGTAACACCGGGGAGCTGTTTTTT.

The gene calls are TRBV11-3 and TRBJ2-1; D gene uncertain. Germline V gives CDR1 SGHNT, CDR2 YENEEA. Trimming took 0 bases from V and 11 from J, leaving 8 bases between them. The CDR3 covers 12 residues. CDR3 in DNA: TGTGCCAGCAGCTTAGAGGATACTAAGCAGTTCTTC. Translated: CASSLEDTKQFF.

The gene calls are TRBV7-8 and TRBJ1-1; D is perhaps TRBD1 (5 bases). The CDR3 loop spans 17 amino acids. V dropped 1 base and J dropped 3 bases, with 18 bases sitting between them. The germline V gene has CDR1 SGHVS and CDR2 FQNEAQ. The DNA for the CDR3 is TGTGCCAGCAGCTTAGGGACATGGGACTTAGGGGACACTGAAGCTTTCTTT. This sequence encodes CASSLGTWDLGDTEAFF.

V gene TRBV9 combines with J gene TRBJ2-3; 9 nucleotides match TRBD2. Per germline, CDR1 SGDLS and CDR2 YYNGEE. With 4 bases clipped from V and 5 bases from J, the junction kept 8 bases outside the gene matches. CDR3 length: 15 amino acids. As DNA, the CDR3 is TGTGCCAGCAGCACCGATAGCGGGAGTAGAGATACGCAGTATTTT. It codes for CASSTDSGSRDTQYF.

A single count supports this clone. The V call is TRBV19, the J call TRBJ2-7, with D unresolved. This CDR3 contains 13 residues. V shed 0 bases and J shed 3 bases, with 6 bases lying between them. Germline V gene sequence: CDR1 LNHDA, CDR2 SQIVND (reference sequence). The CDR3 bases are TGTGCCAGTAGTATAGAAGGCGGCTACGAGCAGTACTTC. Translating gives CASSIEGGYEQYF.

This chain's CDR3 is CASSKGQGGSYEQYF. In nucleotides, the CDR3 is TGTGCCAGCAGTAAAGGACAGGGGGGATCCTACGAGCAGTACTTC. The rearrangement links TRBV11-3 to TRBJ2-7; TRBD1 aligns across 10 bases. There are 15 residues in the CDR3. Germline V CDR1 and CDR2: SGHNT, YENEEA. V trimming: 6 bases; J trimming: 1 base; junction bases outside the gene matches: 6.

The rearrangement links TRBV9 to TRBJ2-5; perhaps TRBD1 as D (6 bases). Trimming took off 4 bases at V and 5 bases at J, with 12 bases between the two ends. Germline CDR1 reads SGDLS; CDR2 reads YYNGEE. The CDR3 has 13 amino acids. As DNA, the CDR3 is TGTGCCAGCAGCACGACAGGTTTGGAGACCCAGTACTTC. Its protein product is CASSTTGLETQYF.

In its sample, this clone was seen once. The chain carries TRBV18 and TRBJ2-3; TRBD1 matches at 7 bases. The CDR3 has 13 amino acids. Germline V gene data show CDR1 as KGHSH and CDR2 as LQKENI. Losses at the gene ends were 8 bases for V and 3 bases for J; bases not matched to a gene: 5. The CDR3 DNA is TGTGCCAGCGCTGACAGGGTAACAGATACGCAGTATTTT. Amino acids: CASADRVTDTQYF.

The rearrangement joins TRBV6-4 to TRBJ2-7; D is uncertain. CDR1 and CDR2 (germline): MRHNA, SNTAGT. This CDR3 has 14 amino acids. V lost 0 bases and J 1 base, leaving 7 bases between the germline ends. CDR3 nucleotide sequence: TGTGCCAGCAGTGACTCGAAACGGTCCTACGAGCAGTACTTC. It encodes CASSDSKRSYEQYF.

The rearrangement uses TRBV18 and TRBJ1-1, with D maybe TRBD1 (5 bases). The CDR3 runs to 13 residues. V was clipped by 3 bases and J by 6 bases, with 11 bases between them. The germline V gene has CDR1 KGHSH and CDR2 LQKENI. As DNA, the CDR3 is TGTGCCAGCTCACCCGGGAGGGGACCTGAAGCTTTCTTT. It codes for CASSPGRGPEAFF.

This clone showed up just a few times. This chain links TRBV7-2 with TRBJ2-2; TRBD2 matches at 7 bases. Germline CDR1 SGHTA, CDR2 FQGNSA. The CDR3 totals 17 residues. J was trimmed by 7 bases and V by 2 bases; bases with no gene match: 13. The CDR3 sequence is CASSLSFGLVRRGELFF. CDR3 nucleotides: TGTGCCAGCAGCTTATCCTTCGGACTAGTCAGGCGCGGGGAGCTGTTTTTT.

This CDR3 is CASSQVNEQFF. CDR3 bases: TGTGCCAGCTCACAGGTGAATGAGCAGTTCTTC. V is TRBV18 and J is TRBJ2-1; D unclear. Trimming shortened V by 4 bases and J by 7 bases, and 5 bases separated the two germline ends. From germline, CDR1 is KGHSH and CDR2 LQKENI. This CDR3 has 11 residues. Using reference TRBV18 and TRBJ2-1 for the parts outside the CDR3, the full variable domain is NAGVMQNPRHLVRRRGQEARLRCSPMKGHSHVYWYRQLPEEGLKFMVYLQKENIIDESGMPKERFSAEFPKEGPSILRIQQVVRGDSAAYFCASSQVNEQFFGPGTRLTVL.

This clone was counted only a few times. CDR3 residues: CASSGANQPQHF. The CDR3 DNA sequence: TGTGCCAGTTCAGGGGCCAATCAGCCCCAGCATTTT. The chain couples TRBV18 to TRBJ1-5; tentative D call: TRBD1 (6 bases). This CDR3 is 12 amino acids long. Deletions cut 9 bases from V and 3 bases from J, with 9 bases between. Germline values: CDR1 KGHSH, CDR2 LQKENI.

This clone was detected once. The chain links TRBV19 to TRBJ1-1; perhaps TRBD1 as D (6 bases). The germline V gene has CDR1 LNHDA and CDR2 SQIVND (reference sequence). The CDR3 spans 13 residues. The germline V and J ends were trimmed by 7 bases and 3 bases, with 12 bases remaining between them. The CDR3 DNA follows: TGTGCCAGTAACAGGGAAGGGGACACTGAAGCTTTCTTT. It yields the protein CASNREGDTEAFF.

This clone came up once. This CDR3 is CASSGTGREKLFF. The CDR3, as DNA: TGTGCCAGCAGTGGGACAGGGAGAGAAAAACTGTTTTTT. The chain employs TRBV2 and TRBJ1-4; 8 bases map to TRBD1. Germline trimming cut 4 bases from V and 8 bases from J; bases unmatched to any gene: 3. Germline CDR1 is SNHLY and CDR2 is FYNNEI. This CDR3 contains 13 residues. Drawing the rest from reference TRBV2 and TRBJ1-4, the complete variable domain is EPEVTQTPSHQVTQMGQEVILRCVPISNHLYFYWYRQILGQKVEFLVSFYNNEISEKSEIFDDQFSVERPDGSNFTLKIRSTKLEDSAMYFCASSGTGREKLFFGSGTQLSVL.

This clone was observed once. V and J are TRBV5-4 and TRBJ1-3, with D perhaps TRBD1 (6 bases). Germline-derived CDR1 and CDR2 are SGHNT and YYREEE (reference sequence). The ends were cut back, 1 base at V and 0 bases at J, with 14 bases in the middle. The CDR3 has 17 residues. This CDR3 reads CASSLSDRLSSGNTIYF. DNA of the CDR3: TGTGCCAGCAGCTTGTCCGACAGGCTTTCCTCTGGAAACACCATATATTTT.

The V call is TRBV5-4, the J call TRBJ1-3; D is unresolved. Germline CDR1 and CDR2: SGHNT and YYREEE (reference sequence). This CDR3 has 16 residues. V was clipped by 4 bases and J by 0 bases, with 14 bases between them. The CDR3 reads CASSLDPRFSGNTIYF. CDR3 coding DNA: TGTGCCAGCAGCCTAGACCCCAGGTTCTCTGGAAACACCATATATTTT.

The rearrangement joins TRBV15 to TRBJ1-1; D gene uncertain. CDR1 LNHNV and CDR2 YYDKDF come from the germline V gene (reference sequence). Trimming shortened V by 1 base and J by 5 bases, and 8 bases separated the two germline ends. The CDR3 consists of 13 residues. As DNA, the CDR3 is TGTGCCACCAGCAGAGGGGGTAGGACTGAAGCTTTCTTT. It codes for CATSRGGRTEAFF.

V gene TRBV10-2 combines with J gene TRBJ1-5; D is uncertain. Deletions cut 5 bases from V and 0 bases from J, with 11 bases between. Germline values: CDR1 WSHSY, CDR2 SAAADI. This CDR3 contains 15 residues. CDR3 nucleotide sequence: TGCGCCAGCAGTTCTAGGACGGTTAGCAATCAGCCCCAGCATTTT. Its translation is CASSSRTVSNQPQHF.

This clone has only a few counts. The chain employs TRBV10-1 and TRBJ2-7; 8 nucleotides line up with TRBD2. The V gene end was trimmed by 6 bases and the J gene end by 2 bases; junction bases not matched to a gene: 6. The CDR3 covers 14 residues. Germline V lookup: CDR1 WNHNN, CDR2 SYGVQD (reference sequence). The CDR3 is CASSRTSKPYEQYF. In DNA, the CDR3 is TGCGCCAGCAGCCGGACTAGCAAACCCTACGAGCAGTACTTC.